Below are 21 T cell receptor beta chains sequenced from a single sample in a study of blood T cell repertoires in COVID-19. Repertoires were generated with immunoSEQ multiplex PCR, while TCRdb's copy carries only in-frame clones and drops some. In the table there are over 150,000 clones, 75% to 90% of which are singletons. Sequenced sample: PBMCs or T cells enriched from blood (not recorded which). These receptors were obtained from a man aged 35 to 55 who had recovered from COVID-19.

The chain has TRBV11-2 and TRBJ2-3, with no clear D. Germline-derived CDR1 and CDR2 are SGHAT and FQNNGV. The CDR3 is 14 residues long. V was shortened by 1 base and J by 4 bases, with 9 bases between the two germline ends. The CDR3 region has the DNA TGTGCCAGCAGCTTAGCCCGCGGCCCAGATACGCAGTATTTT. Translating it yields CASSLARGPDTQYF.

In its sample, this clone was seen a few times. The chain joins TRBV27 to TRBJ1-2; 9 bases align to TRBD1. The CDR3 runs 15 residues. The junction had 9 bases not matched to a gene; V was cut back by 5 bases and J by 5 bases. Germline-derived CDR1 and CDR2 are MNHEY and SMNVEV (reference sequence). The DNA for the CDR3 is TGTGCCAGCAGTCCGCGGGACAGGGAATGGTATGGCTACACCTTC. The encoded protein is CASSPRDREWYGYTF.

The chain joins TRBV6-1 to TRBJ1-5, with a tentative D call TRBD1 (5 bases). Trimming removed 2 bases from V and 4 bases from J, with 12 bases in between. The CDR3 runs to 15 residues. Germline CDR1 reads MNHNS; CDR2 reads SASEGT. Written as DNA, the CDR3 is TGTGCCAGCAGTGAATATACAGGAATGAATCAGCCCCAGCATTTT. This codes for CASSEYTGMNQPQHF.

The chain is built from TRBV9 and TRBJ2-5; weak D call: TRBD1 (5 bases). The germline V gene encodes CDR1 SGDLS and CDR2 YYNGEE. The CDR3 totals 14 residues. Trimming removed 0 bases from V and 5 bases from J, with 11 bases in between. As DNA, the CDR3 is TGTGCCAGCAGCGTAGCCCCAGGGCGGGAGACCCAGTACTTC. Translated, it gives CASSVAPGRETQYF.

This clone showed up just a few times. The chain is built from TRBV7-6 and TRBJ1-1; D is undetermined. Germline V gene sequence: CDR1 SGHVS, CDR2 FNYEAQ. CDR3 length: 15 amino acids. V shed 1 base and J shed 0 bases, with 9 bases lying between them. DNA for the CDR3: TGTGCCAGCAGCTTAGGATCCAACATGAACACTGAAGCTTTCTTT. Protein product: CASSLGSNMNTEAFF.

This chain connects TRBV21-1 to TRBJ1-5; the DNA was not used to check the table's D call, TRBD1. TRBV21-1 is flagged as a pseudogene. The CDR3 extends over 17 amino acids. The CDR3 reads CASSKVVRTGGNQPQHF. CDR3 coding DNA: TGTGCCAGCAGCAAAGTTGTCCGGACAGGGGGTAATCAGCCCCAGCATTTT.

In regard to this clone: The germline gene is not matched at one end of the junction; a read error may be the cause. The rearrangement links TRBV6-5 to TRBJ2-5, with TRBD2 as a possible D gene (6 bases). The CDR3 is 12 amino acids. Germline loops: CDR1 MNHEY, CDR2 SVGAGI. CDR3: CASRGLQGTQYF. CDR3 DNA: TGTGCCAGCAGGGGACTTCAAGGGACCCAGTACTTC.

V and J are TRBV19 and TRBJ1-3; no firm D call. In germline, CDR1 is LNHDA, CDR2 SQIVND (reference sequence). The CDR3 is 15 residues long. V was trimmed by 3 bases and J by 1 base, leaving 10 bases between them. The CDR3 nucleotides are TGTGCCAGTAGTATCTACCCGCTATCTGGAAACACCATATATTTT. Translated, it gives CASSIYPLSGNTIYF.

The chain is built from TRBV5-1 and TRBJ1-6, with 10 bases fitting TRBD1. Germline values: CDR1 SGHRS, CDR2 YFSETQ. After removal of 4 bases from V and 10 bases from J, the junction contained 5 bases not matched to a gene. The CDR3 extends over 14 amino acids. The CDR3 reads CASSPGQGGSPLHF. In DNA, the CDR3 is TGCGCCAGCAGCCCCGGACAGGGGGGGTCACCCCTCCACTTT.

The chain has TRBV27 and TRBJ1-5; D unresolved. This CDR3 region has 14 residues. Germline V gene data show CDR1 as MNHEY and CDR2 as SMNVEV (reference sequence). Trimming shortened V by 2 bases and J by 3 bases, and 8 bases separated the two germline ends. The CDR3 is CASSLTGNNQPQHF. DNA for the CDR3: TGTGCCAGCAGTTTAACGGGTAACAATCAGCCCCAGCATTTT.

The chain's CDR3 is CASRSGQDSYEQYF. Here the CDR3 DNA reads TGCGCCAGCCGTTCCGGACAGGACTCCTACGAGCAGTACTTC. The chain employs TRBV5-1 and TRBJ2-7; 7 positions agree with TRBD1. J was trimmed by 0 bases and V by 7 bases; bases with no gene match: 7. The CDR3 extends over 14 amino acids. CDR1 is SGHRS and CDR2 is YFSETQ in the germline V gene.

V and J are TRBV5-4 and TRBJ2-5, with D perhaps matching TRBD2 (6 bases). CDR3 length: 14 amino acids. Germline loops: CDR1 SGHNT, CDR2 YYREEE (reference sequence). The V end was cut by 4 bases, the J end by 2 bases, with 12 bases between. The CDR3 nucleotides read TGTGCCAGCAGCGGAGGGACCCAGCAAGAGACCCAGTACTTC. This translates into CASSGGTQQETQYF.

This CDR3 reads CSVIPPERRGDTQYF. CDR3 in DNA: TGCAGCGTCATCCCCCCGGAGCGGAGGGGAGATACGCAGTATTTT. The chain couples TRBV29-1 to TRBJ2-3; TRBD2 might be the D (6 bases). The germline V gene encodes CDR1 SQVTM and CDR2 ANQGSEA. Deletions cut 6 bases from V and 5 bases from J, with 21 bases between. CDR3 length: 15 amino acids.

This clone was seen only once. The chain has TRBV7-3 and TRBJ2-6; D gene uncertain. Germline lookup yields CDR1 SGHTA and CDR2 FQGTGA. Trimming stripped 2 bases from V and 4 bases from J, with 6 bases between. CDR3 length equals 14 residues. CDR3 loop: CASSLGPGANVLTF. CDR3 in DNA: TGTGCCAGCAGCTTAGGCCCCGGGGCCAACGTCCTGACTTTC.

Notes on this clone: A much bigger clone sits one base away, suggesting this may be a read error. The V and J genes are TRBV7-9 and TRBJ1-5, with TRBD1 as a possible D gene (6 bases). Germline V gene sequence: CDR1 SEHNR, CDR2 FQNEAQ (reference sequence). The V end was cut by 5 bases, the J end by 4 bases, with 9 bases between. The length of the CDR3 is 13 residues. The DNA of the CDR3 is TGTGCCAGCAGCCCCACAGGGAATCAGCCCCAGCATTTT. Encoded protein: CASSPTGNQPQHF.

The chain carries TRBV7-8 and TRBJ2-2; 11 positions agree with TRBD2. The trim removed 7 bases at V and 8 bases at J, leaving 15 bases unmatched. The CDR3 is 17 amino acids. Germline loops: CDR1 SGHVS, CDR2 FQNEAQ. The CDR3 DNA is TGTGCCAGCACCCCTGAGATAGCGGGAGGGCCCAAGGGGGAGCTGTTTTTT. Its translation: CASTPEIAGGPKGELFF.

CDR3 DNA sequence: TGTGCCACCAGCAGAGATGATAGCTACGAGCAGTACTTC. Translation gives CATSRDDSYEQYF. The chain carries TRBV15 and TRBJ2-7; D call uncertain. This CDR3 comprises 13 residues. CDR1 is LNHNV and CDR2 is YYDKDF in the germline V gene (reference sequence). Trimming cost V 0 bases and J 3 bases, with 6 bases left between them.

This chain connects TRBV19 to TRBJ2-1; the D gene is possibly TRBD1 (6 bases). Trimming removed 4 bases at V and 2 bases at J, with 12 bases between. CDR1 and CDR2 (germline): LNHDA, SQIVND (reference sequence). The CDR3 totals 15 residues. The CDR3 here is CASSTGTRTYNEQFF. CDR3 bases: TGTGCCAGTAGTACTGGGACACGGACCTACAATGAGCAGTTCTTC.

This sequence joins TRBV5-1 and TRBJ2-3; 9 positions match TRBD2. The CDR3 contains 18 residues. Losses at the gene ends were 2 bases for V and 2 bases for J; bases not matched to a gene: 12. CDR1 and CDR2 from the germline V gene are SGHRS and YFSETQ. The CDR3 coding sequence is TGCGCCAGCAGCTTTATAGCGGGAGTGGACATATACACAGATACGCAGTATTTT. Encoded protein: CASSFIAGVDIYTDTQYF.

The chain has TRBV28 and TRBJ2-1; possible D gene TRBD2, 5 bases. Trimming took off 5 bases at V and 12 bases at J, with 11 bases between the two ends. Looked up from germline, CDR1 is MDHEN and CDR2 is SYDVKM. The CDR3 sequence is 11 residues long. CDR3: CASSLGRAQFF. CDR3 in DNA: TGTGCCAGCAGTCTCGGGCGGGCGCAGTTCTTC.

The count of this clone is one. The chain links TRBV7-9 to TRBJ1-6; D remains ambiguous. Deletions cut 6 bases from V and 8 bases from J, with 8 bases between. Germline V CDR1 and CDR2: SEHNR, FQNEAQ (reference sequence). CDR3 length equals 12 residues. CDR3 coding DNA: TGTGCCAGCAGTCACGGAGATTCACCCCTCCACTTT. It translates to CASSHGDSPLHF.